This T cell receptor (beta chain) is from a study of glioma-infiltrating T cells after dendritic cell vaccination. The PCR used 60 V beta and 13 J beta primers. This table comes from immunoSEQ multiplex PCR, and its TCRdb copy is limited to in-frame clones, with some not included. The table records roughly 47,000 clones, 85% of them present only once. CDR3 length: 15 residues. Unmatched junction bases numbered 6, after V lost 2 bases and J lost 3 bases. Germline V gene sequence: CDR1 MNHEY, CDR2 SVGAGI. This chain connects TRBV6-5 to TRBJ2-5; 7 bases align to TRBD1. The specimen comprised blood, sampled before dendritic cell vaccination. This receptor was taken from a human donor with glioblastoma. The CDR3 reads CASSYAQGLEETQYF. CDR3 DNA: TGTGCCAGCAGTTACGCACAGGGGTTGGAAGAGACCCAGTACTTC.